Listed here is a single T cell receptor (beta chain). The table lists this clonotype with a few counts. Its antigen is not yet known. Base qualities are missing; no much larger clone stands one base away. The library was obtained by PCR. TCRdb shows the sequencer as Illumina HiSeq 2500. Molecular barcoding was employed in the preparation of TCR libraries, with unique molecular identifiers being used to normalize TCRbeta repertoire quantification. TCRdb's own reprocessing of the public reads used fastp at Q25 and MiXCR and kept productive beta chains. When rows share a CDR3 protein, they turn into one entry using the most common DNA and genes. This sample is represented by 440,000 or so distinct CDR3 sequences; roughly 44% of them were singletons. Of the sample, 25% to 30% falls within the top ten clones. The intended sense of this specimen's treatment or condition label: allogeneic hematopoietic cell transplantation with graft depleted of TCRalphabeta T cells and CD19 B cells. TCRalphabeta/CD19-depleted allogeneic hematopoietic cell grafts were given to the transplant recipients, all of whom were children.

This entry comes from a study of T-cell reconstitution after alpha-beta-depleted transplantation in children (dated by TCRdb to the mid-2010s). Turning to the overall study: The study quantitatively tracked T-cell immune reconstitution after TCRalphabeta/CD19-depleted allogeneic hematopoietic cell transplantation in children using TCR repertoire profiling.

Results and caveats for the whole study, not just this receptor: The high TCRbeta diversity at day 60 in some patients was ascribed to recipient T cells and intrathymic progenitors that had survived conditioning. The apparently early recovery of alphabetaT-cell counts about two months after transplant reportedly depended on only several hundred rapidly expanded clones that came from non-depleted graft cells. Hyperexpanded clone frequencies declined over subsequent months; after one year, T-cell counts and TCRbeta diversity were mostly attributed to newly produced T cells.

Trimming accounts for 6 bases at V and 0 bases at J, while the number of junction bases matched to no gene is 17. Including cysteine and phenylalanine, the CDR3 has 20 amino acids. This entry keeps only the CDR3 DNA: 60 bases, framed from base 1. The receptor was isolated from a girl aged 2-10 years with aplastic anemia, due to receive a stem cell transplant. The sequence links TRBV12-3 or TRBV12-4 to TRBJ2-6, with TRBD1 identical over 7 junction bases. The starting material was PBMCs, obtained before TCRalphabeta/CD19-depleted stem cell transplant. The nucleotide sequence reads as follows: TGTGCCAGCAGCATGAAAAACCAGGGACAGCCCATCTCTGGGGCCAACGTCCTGACTTTC. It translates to CASSMKNQGQPISGANVLTF.